This T cell receptor (beta chain) was obtained from a study of neurological immune-mediated disorders. The CDR3 spans 14 residues. The V gene's germline CDR1 is SGHDT and CDR2 YYEEEE. The V end was cut by 6 bases, the J end by 8 bases, with 18 bases between. This clonotype was counted ten times or more. The antigen is not known. Study-level points and caveats: No sharing of CDR3 amino acid sequences was observed among expanded clones across subjects, suggesting private repertoires in all groups.

Synthesis of cDNA was carried out by template-switch 5'RACE. The reaction used 10-nucleotide random UMIs. A single run covered 15-18 subjects with over 200 million TCR-beta sequences. TCRdb ran MiXCR on the 5' RACE reads and lists one entry per CDR3 protein. The sample contains roughly 30,000 distinct CDR3 sequences, under 6% of which appear only once. J is TRBJ2-1 and V is TRBV5-6; no firm D call. Sequencing was performed on CD4+ T cells from blood. The clonotype comes from a woman between 50 and 59 years old in good health. The CDR3 sequence: CASTLDPTADEQFF. CDR3 DNA sequence: TGTGCCAGCACCCTGGACCCCACGGCCGATGAGCAGTTCTTC. Full variable domain (remainder filled in from reference TRBV5-6 and TRBJ2-1): DAGVTQSPTHLIKTRGQQVTLRCSPKSGHDTVSWYQQALGQGPQFIFQYYEEEERQRGNFPDRFSGHQFPNYSSELNVNALLLGDSALYLCASTLDPTADEQFFGPGTRLTVL.